The 7 T cell receptor beta chains reported below all come from one sample, sequenced in a study of human T cells and chemical hapten exposure. MiXCR, applied by TCRdb to the RACE reads, yields one record per CDR3 protein. Of about 110,000 distinct CDR3 sequences in the sample, roughly a third were seen once. Time point reported: patch test 3, about 24 weeks after DPC sensitization. The treatment denotes: therapeutic diphenylcyclopropenone sensitization with weekly scalp DPC. Sample: whole blood, taken in connection with sensitization to the hapten diphenylcyclopropenone (DPC). These receptor sequences come from a man aged 35 to 55 with alopecia areata. Some clones in this sample may be carry-over from other donors' samples.

V and J are TRBV29-1 and TRBJ2-7; the D gene could be TRBD1 or TRBD2 (6 bases each). Germline V gene data show CDR1 as SQVTM and CDR2 as ANQGSEA. This CDR3 comprises 11 residues. V was clipped by 5 bases and J by 7 bases, with 12 bases between them. DNA of the CDR3: TGCAGCGTTCTTACAGGGAGGGAGCAGTACTTC. Protein: CSVLTGREQYF.

This clonotype was observed a handful of times. V gene TRBV10-3 combines with J gene TRBJ2-1; 10 positions match TRBD2. CDR3 length equals 14 residues. CDR1 and CDR2 (germline): ENHRY, SYGVKD. The V gene end was trimmed by 5 bases and the J gene end by 4 bases; junction bases not matched to a gene: 2. In nucleotides, the CDR3 is TGTGCCATCAGTCGGACTAGCGGTTACAATGAGCAGTTCTTC. Encoded protein: CAISRTSGYNEQFF.

V and J are TRBV29-1 and TRBJ1-2; D is unresolved. The CDR3 extends over 13 amino acids. CDR1 SQVTM and CDR2 ANQGSEA come from the germline V gene. Trimming left V 3 bases short and J 2 bases short, with 10 bases between. The CDR3 DNA is TGCAGCGTTGAGGACGGAGCCAACTATGGCTACACCTTC. Translation gives CSVEDGANYGYTF.

This clonotype was recorded a few times. The V gene is TRBV3-1, the J gene TRBJ1-5, with a possible D match to TRBD1 (6 bases). This CDR3 contains 14 residues. The V gene lost 3 bases and the J gene lost 5 bases, with 11 bases spanning the gap. Germline CDR1 reads LGHDT; CDR2 reads YNNKEL (reference sequence). The CDR3 region has the DNA TGTGCCAGCAGCCAGCAACAGGGCGATCAGCCCCAGCATTTT. Amino acid sequence: CASSQQQGDQPQHF.

V is TRBV7-3 and J is TRBJ2-7; 7 nucleotides line up with TRBD2. CDR1 is SGHTA and CDR2 is FQGTGA in the germline V gene. V lost 4 bases to trimming and J lost 0 bases; unmatched junction nucleotides: 6. The CDR3 extends over 15 amino acids. The CDR3 region is CASSSAGGSSYEQYF. The CDR3 DNA sequence: TGTGCCAGCAGCTCTGCTGGCGGGAGCTCCTACGAGCAGTACTTC.

V is TRBV7-2 and J is TRBJ2-5, with D perhaps TRBD2 (6 bases). From germline, CDR1 is SGHTA and CDR2 FQGNSA. The CDR3 has 13 amino acids. V gave up 7 bases and J gave up 1 base, with 10 bases separating them. The CDR3 DNA reads as TGTGCCAGCACAGGGAGGCTCCAAGAGACCCAGTACTTC. Protein product: CASTGRLQETQYF.

V usage is TRBV7-2 and J usage is TRBJ2-1; D unresolved. CDR1 is SGHTA and CDR2 is FQGNSA in the germline V gene. CDR3 length equals 12 residues. The V gene lost 5 bases and the J gene lost 6 bases, with 8 bases spanning the gap. The DNA of the CDR3 is TGTGCCAGCAGCGTACACGGCAATGAGCAGTTCTTC. It is translated as CASSVHGNEQFF. The variable domain in full, completed from reference TRBV7-2 and TRBJ2-1, reads GAGVSQSPSNKVTEKGKDVELRCDPISGHTALYWYRQSLGQGLEFLIYFQGNSAPDKSGLPSDRFSAERTGGSVSTLTIQRTQQEDSAVYLCASSVHGNEQFFGPGTRLTVL.